These T cell receptor beta chains were read from a single sample in a study of blood T cell repertoires in COVID-19. Libraries were prepared by immunoSEQ multiplex PCR; TCRdb keeps only in-frame clonotypes and omits some of them. Here the sample spans a few hundred thousand clones, approximately 90% being singletons. Material for sequencing was PBMCs or T cells enriched from blood (not recorded which). All receptors come from a middle-aged woman who had been exposed to COVID-19. Each CDR3 is given with its conserved first and last residue. A D gene is named only where the DNA matches it firmly. The size of a clone is reported for some rows only, either as once, few or many, or as a class for expanded clones.

>.|TRBJ2-5|TRBV7-2|.
CASSLFGTRPGETQYF
TGTGCCAGCAGCTTATTTGGGACAAGGCCCGGGGAGACCCAGTACTTC
>once|TRBJ1-5|TRBV18|.
CASSLLEGTQPQHF
TGTGCCAGCTCACTCTTGGAGGGGACTCAGCCCCAGCATTTT
>.|TRBJ2-7|TRBV27|TRBD1
CASSLGGRGQGIHEQYF
TGTGCCAGCAGTTTAGGAGGGAGGGGACAGGGCATCCACGAGCAGTACTTC
>.|TRBJ1-4|TRBV25-1|.
CASAYGGNREKLFF
TGTGCCAGCGCCTACGGGGGGAATAGGGAAAAACTGTTTTTT
>once|TRBJ1-4|TRBV12-3/TRBV12-4|.
CASSEGMGEKLFF
TGTGCCAGCTCGGAGGGGATGGGCGAAAAACTGTTTTTT
>.|TRBJ2-1|TRBV27|TRBD1
CASSIRDRGNNEQFF
TGTGCCAGCAGTATCCGGGACAGGGGAAACAATGAGCAGTTCTTC
>few|TRBJ2-2|TRBV6-5|TRBD2
CASRGSDAGELFF
TGTGCCAGCCGCGGGAGCGACGCCGGGGAGCTGTTTTTT
>.|TRBJ1-1|TRBV18|TRBD1
CASSPTGALANTEAFF
TGTGCCAGCTCACCGACAGGGGCTCTAGCGAACACTGAAGCTTTCTTT
>.|TRBJ2-3|TRBV5-1|.
CASSLVLLDDTQYF
TGCGCCAGCAGCTTGGTTCTACTAGATGATACGCAGTATTTT
>once|TRBJ1-2|TRBV12-3/TRBV12-4|TRBD1
CASSRDRVGYTF
TGTGCCAGCAGTAGGGACAGGGTTGGCTACACCTTC
>.|TRBJ2-5|TRBV2|.
CASPRSGRGVETQYF
TGTGCCAGCCCGAGATCGGGCAGGGGGGTAGAGACCCAGTACTTC
>.|TRBJ1-1|TRBV6-6|TRBD1
CASSRDAPGQGLAEAFF
TGTGCCAGCAGTCGGGATGCGCCGGGACAGGGGTTGGCTGAAGCTTTCTTT
>.|TRBJ1-5|TRBV7-8|TRBD1
CASGQGVNQPQHF
TGTGCCAGCGGACAGGGGGTTAATCAGCCCCAGCATTTT
>.|TRBJ1-2|TRBV5-1|.
CASSLGQGNGGYTF
TGCGCCAGCAGCTTGGGGCAGGGGAATGGTGGCTACACCTTC
>.|TRBJ1-1|TRBV7-6|.
CASAGPNTEAFF
TGTGCCAGCGCGGGACCGAACACTGAAGCTTTCTTT
>.|TRBJ1-5|TRBV12-5|TRBD1
CASGLGTGYGQPQHF
TGTGCTAGTGGTTTGGGGACAGGGTACGGCCAGCCCCAGCATTTT
>.|TRBJ1-5|TRBV7-9|.
CASSSNRVISNQPQHF
TGTGCCAGCAGCTCGAACAGGGTCATTAGCAATCAGCCCCAGCATTTT
>.|TRBJ2-5|TRBV5-1|TRBD2
CASSPGLAGQETQYF
TGCGCCAGCAGCCCGGGACTAGCGGGCCAAGAGACCCAGTACTTC
>.|TRBJ2-2|TRBV27|TRBD2
CASSGPGLAGGPPTGELFF
TGTGCCAGCAGTGGACCGGGACTAGCGGGAGGGCCTCCCACCGGGGAGCTGTTTTTT
>.|TRBJ1-2|TRBV6-1|.
CASTDLQGKGPNYGYTF
TGTGCCAGCACTGACCTCCAGGGGAAGGGTCCTAACTATGGCTACACCTTC
>once|TRBJ2-2|TRBV5-6|TRBD1
CASRRQGAITGELFF
TGTGCCAGCAGAAGACAGGGGGCGATCACCGGGGAGCTGTTTTTT
>.|TRBJ2-5|TRBV7-6|.
CASSLAGGGPWETQYF
TGTGCCAGCAGCTTAGCGGGTGGGGGCCCGTGGGAGACCCAGTACTTC
>once|TRBJ2-1|TRBV9|.
CASSPPGLLNEQFF
TGTGCCAGCAGCCCGCCAGGACTACTCAATGAGCAGTTCTTC
>.|TRBJ1-4|TRBV7-2|.
CASTLDPGEKLFF
TGTGCCAGCACCCTAGACCCCGGTGAAAAACTGTTTTTT
>once|TRBJ1-1|TRBV10-3|TRBD1
CATRVRGLNTEAFF
TGTGCCACCAGGGTCAGGGGGCTGAACACTGAAGCTTTCTTT
>.|TRBJ2-7|TRBV6-5|TRBD2
CASSYSAGGTYEQYF
TGTGCCAGCAGTTACTCGGCGGGGGGTACCTACGAGCAGTACTTC
>.|TRBJ2-1|TRBV6-5|TRBD2
CASSSGRAAYNEQFF
TGTGCCAGCAGTAGCGGGAGGGCCGCATACAATGAGCAGTTCTTC
>.|TRBJ2-1|TRBV19|TRBD2
CASSINSKWASGDNEQFF
TGTGCCAGTAGTATCAATTCGAAGTGGGCTAGCGGGGACAATGAGCAGTTCTTC
>.|TRBJ1-2|TRBV19|.
CASSIDRLGGSGYTF
TGTGCCAGTAGTATAGATCGGCTGGGAGGGTCTGGCTACACCTTC
>few|TRBJ2-7|TRBV20-1|.
CSASQEPPYEQYF
TGCAGTGCTAGTCAGGAACCTCCCTACGAGCAGTACTTC